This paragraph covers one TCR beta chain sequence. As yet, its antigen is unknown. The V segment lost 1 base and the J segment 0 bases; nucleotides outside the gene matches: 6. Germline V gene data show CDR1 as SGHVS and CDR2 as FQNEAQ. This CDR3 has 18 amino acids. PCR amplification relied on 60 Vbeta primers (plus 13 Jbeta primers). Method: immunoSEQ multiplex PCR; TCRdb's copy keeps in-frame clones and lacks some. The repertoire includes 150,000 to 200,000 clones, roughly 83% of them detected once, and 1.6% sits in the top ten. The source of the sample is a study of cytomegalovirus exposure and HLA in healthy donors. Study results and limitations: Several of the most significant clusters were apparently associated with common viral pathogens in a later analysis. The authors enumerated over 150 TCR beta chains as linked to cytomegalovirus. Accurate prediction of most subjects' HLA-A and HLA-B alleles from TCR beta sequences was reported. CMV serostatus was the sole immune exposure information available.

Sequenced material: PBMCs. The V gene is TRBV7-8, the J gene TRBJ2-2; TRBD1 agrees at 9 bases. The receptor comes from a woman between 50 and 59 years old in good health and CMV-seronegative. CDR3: CASSLVVTGGSNTGELFF. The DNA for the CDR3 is TGTGCCAGCAGCTTAGTGGTGACAGGGGGTTCGAACACCGGGGAGCTGTTTTTT.